Sequencing of this T cell receptor beta chain was carried out in a study of cytomegalovirus exposure and HLA in healthy donors. PCR employed 60 Vbeta and 13 Jbeta primers. Libraries were prepared by immunoSEQ multiplex PCR; TCRdb keeps only in-frame clonotypes and omits some of them. The data show around 40,000 clones, and the top ten clones hold approximately 6.2%. About this clone itself: The antigen is undetermined.

Whole-study findings and limits: Researchers had no immune exposure information except CMV serostatus available. Generally TCR sequences proved uncommon, though certain public TCRs appeared in numerous donors.

Germline CDR1 reads SGHTA; CDR2 reads FQGTGA. Trimming shortened V by 4 bases and J by 2 bases, and 7 bases separated the two germline ends. This CDR3 spans 13 amino acids. The specimen was PBMCs. The chain links TRBV7-3 to TRBJ2-3; D is ambiguous. The sequence came from a man younger than 40 in good health and CMV-seronegative. The CDR3 DNA reads as TGTGCCAGCAGCTCCTCTAACACAGATACGCAGTATTTT. As protein: CASSSSNTDTQYF.